This TCR beta chain is from a study of cytomegalovirus exposure and HLA in healthy donors. Study results and limitations: V- and J-gene trimming in TCR beta was tied to a missense DCLRE1C variant by an analysis performed later.

As for the donors, each was a healthy bone marrow donor. These donors counted as nominally healthy when sampled, but unrecorded immune exposures were likely. Germline CDR1 and CDR2: MNHNS and SASEGT. The CDR3 is 15 amino acids. V trimming: 2 bases; J trimming: 2 bases; junction bases outside the gene matches: 4. The PCR ran on 60 Vbeta and 13 Jbeta primers. Per the original methods: An analysis performed later counted 75 million to 80 million unique TCR beta chains (roughly 11 million of them shared). Profiling relied on immunoSEQ multiplex PCR, and the TCRdb table lists in-frame clones only, not all of them. V, J and clone size were drawn from that table, and D and trimming were deduced from the DNA. Of approximately 96,000 clones in the sample, around 72% were seen once. As to this clone: Its matching antigen is unknown.

The chain is built from TRBV6-1 and TRBJ2-7; 9 bases match TRBD1. This clonotype was obtained from a male donor in good health and CMV-seronegative. What was sequenced was PBMCs. DNA of the CDR3: TGTGCCAGCAGTGAAACAGGGGGCCTACCCTACGAGCAGTACTTC. Translated, it gives CASSETGGLPYEQYF.